This TCR beta chain derives from a study of blood T cell repertoires in COVID-19. As for the study in general: Sample material is recorded as cDNA or gDNA derived from T cells, B-cell-depleted T cells, or PBMCs.

Original handling: The authors estimated nucleated cell counts from reference gene primer amplification. This table comes from immunoSEQ multiplex PCR, and its TCRdb copy is limited to in-frame clones, with some not included. That table gives V, J and clone size, and the DNA gave D and trimming. The table shows about 310,000 clones, with 85% to 90% occurring only once. CDR3 size: 17 residues. The V gene's germline CDR1 is LNHDA and CDR2 SQIVND (reference sequence). V was shortened by 5 bases and J by 0 bases, with 14 bases between the two germline ends. This clone has only one observation. What was sequenced was peripheral blood. The receptor was derived from a man between 65 and 85 years old with acute or convalescent COVID-19. The V and J genes are TRBV19 and TRBJ1-6; D remains unclear. The CDR3 sequence: CASSLDTRRSYNSPLHF. The CDR3 DNA reads TGTGCCAGTAGTCTCGACACTCGGCGCTCCTATAATTCACCCCTCCACTTT.